The 20 T cell receptor beta chains below all came from one sample that was sequenced in a study of blood T cell repertoires in COVID-19. TCRdb's copy holds only in-frame clones and misses some; the assay was immunoSEQ multiplex PCR. The sample carries about 120,000 clones, around 86% recorded once. Specimen: peripheral blood. All receptors come from a woman aged 70-85 years with acute or convalescent COVID-19.

The CDR3 sequence is CASHRTGLNEKLFF. DNA of the CDR3: TGTGCCAGCCACCGGACAGGCCTTAATGAAAAACTGTTTTTT. V and J are TRBV28 and TRBJ1-4; 7 nucleotides align to TRBD1. V shed 8 bases, J shed 4 bases, and the junction held 7 bases outside the gene matches. Per the germline V gene, CDR1 is MDHEN and CDR2 is SYDVKM. This CDR3 region has 14 residues.

This sequence joins TRBV19 and TRBJ1-1; D not resolved. V was trimmed by 4 bases and J by 1 base, leaving 10 bases between them. Germline CDR1 reads LNHDA; CDR2 reads SQIVND (reference sequence). CDR3 size: 14 residues. The CDR3 DNA sequence: TGTGCCAGTAGTAAGGAGACCTCGAACACTGAAGCTTTCTTT. Residues: CASSKETSNTEAFF.

The chain uses TRBV10-3 and TRBJ1-1; 7 nucleotides align to TRBD1. With V trimmed by 11 bases and J by 6 bases, 3 bases remained unmatched. The CDR3 runs to 10 residues. Per the germline V gene, CDR1 is ENHRY and CDR2 is SYGVKD. CDR3 DNA: TGTGCCGTTGGGACAGCTGAAGCTTTCTTT. It translates to CAVGTAEAFF.

The chain combines TRBV6-5 with TRBJ2-2; no definite D call. The CDR3 runs to 16 residues. Germline CDR1 MNHEY, CDR2 SVGAGI. The V end was cut by 0 bases, the J end by 1 base, with 9 bases between. The DNA for the CDR3 is TGTGCCAGCAGTTACTCTAACAGAAAGAACACCGGGGAGCTGTTTTTT. Protein: CASSYSNRKNTGELFF.

This sequence joins TRBV27 and TRBJ1-5; a weak D match, TRBD1 (6 bases). The CDR3 is 13 amino acids. The V end was cut by 6 bases, the J end by 5 bases, with 11 bases between. The germline gives CDR1 MNHEY, CDR2 SMNVEV (reference sequence). The CDR3 DNA follows: TGTGCCAGCAGCAGACAGGCCGATCAGCCCCAGCATTTT. Protein: CASSRQADQPQHF.

CDR3 region: CATFVGGVASLEQPQHF. CDR3 DNA: TGTGCCACCTTCGTGGGAGGGGTTGCGTCGCTAGAGCAGCCCCAGCATTTT. The chain is built from TRBV28 and TRBJ1-5, with a weak D call TRBD1 (5 bases). This CDR3 is 17 amino acids long. Trimming removed 10 bases at V and 7 bases at J, with 29 bases between. In germline, CDR1 is MDHEN, CDR2 SYDVKM.

This chain links TRBV6-1 with TRBJ1-1; tentatively, D is TRBD1 (6 bases). The CDR3 covers 16 residues. Germline-derived CDR1 and CDR2 are MNHNS and SASEGT. The V gene lost 4 bases and the J gene lost 3 bases, with 18 bases spanning the gap. This chain's CDR3 is CASSAPGTKGDTEAFF. As DNA, the CDR3 is TGTGCCAGCAGTGCCCCCGGGACAAAGGGGGACACTGAAGCTTTCTTT.

The V gene is TRBV6-6, the J gene TRBJ2-1; 10 bases map to TRBD1. This CDR3 contains 15 residues. Germline loops: CDR1 MNHNY, CDR2 SVGAGI (reference sequence). After removal of 4 bases from V and 7 bases from J, the junction contained 7 bases not matched to a gene. The CDR3 DNA sequence: TGTGCCAGCAGTTCCCGACAGGGGGCGCGGAATGAGCAGTTCTTC. Its translation: CASSSRQGARNEQFF.

This clone showed up just once. This rearrangement joins TRBV5-1 to TRBJ2-3; maybe TRBD1 (6 bases). The germline gives CDR1 SGHRS, CDR2 YFSETQ. There are 15 residues in the CDR3. V was pared by 5 bases and J by 0 bases, with 13 bases between. In nucleotides, the CDR3 is TGCGCCAGCAGTTCGCAGGGGCTTAGCACAGATACGCAGTATTTT. It yields the protein CASSSQGLSTDTQYF.

The chain employs TRBV4-2 and TRBJ2-1, with 7 bases that match TRBD2. The CDR3 runs to 15 residues. Germline values: CDR1 LGHNA, CDR2 YNFKEQ. V gave up 2 bases and J gave up 1 base; unmatched junction bases: 2. CDR3 DNA: TGTGCCAGCAGCCAATCGGGGGGTTCCTACAATGAGCAGTTCTTC. Protein product: CASSQSGGSYNEQFF.

The chain links TRBV7-9 to TRBJ2-5, with a tentative D call TRBD2 (6 bases). CDR1 is SEHNR, CDR2 FQNEAQ, per germline (reference sequence). The CDR3 has 16 amino acids. V lost 5 bases to trimming and J lost 4 bases, with 20 bases between them. Here the CDR3 reads CASSPAGRQGGETQYF. CDR3 nucleotide sequence: TGTGCCAGCAGCCCGGCGGGAAGGCAGGGCGGAGAGACCCAGTACTTC.

This chain links TRBV6-5 with TRBJ2-1; 7 bases map to TRBD1. CDR3 length equals 15 residues. CDR1 is MNHEY and CDR2 is SVGAGI in the germline V gene. Germline trimming cut 7 bases from V and 3 bases from J; bases unmatched to any gene: 9. CDR3 sequence: CASTNDRVGYNEQFF. DNA of the CDR3: TGTGCCAGCACGAACGACAGGGTAGGCTACAATGAGCAGTTCTTC.

The chain joins TRBV29-1 to TRBJ1-2, with 11 bases matching TRBD1. The CDR3 covers 13 residues. Germline V lookup: CDR1 SQVTM, CDR2 ANQGSEA. The ends lost 7 bases at V and 5 bases at J; junction bases unmatched: 6. The DNA for the CDR3 is TGCAGCGAACCGGGACAGGGGGAATATGGCTACACCTTC. Its protein product is CSEPGQGEYGYTF.

V usage is TRBV27 and J usage is TRBJ2-7, with 10 bases fitting TRBD1. Germline V CDR1 and CDR2: MNHEY, SMNVEV (reference sequence). This CDR3 spans 18 amino acids. J lost 4 bases, V lost 0 bases, and 12 bases had no gene match. CDR3 amino acids: CASSLSVLRQGARYEQYF. The CDR3 DNA follows: TGTGCCAGCAGTTTATCGGTCCTTCGACAGGGGGCTAGATACGAGCAGTACTTC.

The V gene is TRBV2, the J gene TRBJ1-4, with 8 bases lining up with TRBD1. With V trimmed by 6 bases and J by 6 bases, 0 bases remained unmatched. The CDR3 extends over 12 amino acids. Germline lookup yields CDR1 SNHLY and CDR2 FYNNEI. The CDR3 reads CASRDRDEKLFF. The CDR3 DNA reads as TGTGCCAGCAGGGACAGGGATGAAAAACTGTTTTTT.

The chain couples TRBV6-6 to TRBJ2-1; 7 positions agree with TRBD1. This CDR3 comprises 15 residues. Germline V lookup: CDR1 MNHNY, CDR2 SVGAGI (reference sequence). J was trimmed by 4 bases and V by 6 bases; bases with no gene match: 9. This CDR3 reads CASRTTGQQYNEQFF. The CDR3 nucleotides read TGTGCCAGCAGAACTACGGGACAGCAGTACAATGAGCAGTTCTTC.

The chain recombines TRBV19 with TRBJ2-1; no reliable D call. Trimming pared 6 bases from V and 7 bases from J, leaving 13 bases between. Germline V lookup: CDR1 LNHDA, CDR2 SQIVND (reference sequence). This CDR3 has 13 residues. CDR3 coding DNA: TGTGCCAGTAGCCTACCCCTGAAGAATGAGCAGTTCTTC. It yields the protein CASSLPLKNEQFF.

V and J are TRBV15 and TRBJ1-6; 10 bases agree with TRBD1. CDR1 and CDR2 from the germline V gene are LNHNV and YYDKDF (reference sequence). The CDR3 runs to 16 residues. V lost 1 base and J lost 10; bases outside the gene matches: 7. CDR3 bases: TGTGCCACCAGCAGAGGGGGACAGGGGACTCCATCACCCCTCCACTTT. Its translation is CATSRGGQGTPSPLHF.

The chain uses TRBV18 and TRBJ1-4; a weak D match, TRBD1 (6 bases). Per the germline V gene, CDR1 is KGHSH and CDR2 is LQKENI. CDR3 length: 15 residues. The V end was cut by 6 bases, the J end by 7 bases, with 18 bases between. CDR3 loop: CASSKNRVDFEKLFF. The CDR3 DNA follows: TGTGCCAGCTCGAAAAACAGGGTGGACTTTGAAAAACTGTTTTTT.

The CDR3 bases are TGTGCCAGCAGCTTTGGGCAGGTAAACAATGAGCAGTTCTTC. Translated: CASSFGQVNNEQFF. The V call is TRBV7-9, the J call TRBJ2-1; D is undetermined. Germline CDR1 reads SEHNR; CDR2 reads FQNEAQ (reference sequence). The CDR3 extends over 14 amino acids. Trimming stripped 3 bases from V and 5 bases from J, with 11 bases between.